Presented here are 31 T cell receptor beta chains from one specimen sequenced in a study of CD8+ T cells in alopecia areata. It was cDNA, reverse transcribed from extracted RNA, that served as the sequencing template. Profiled with immunoSEQ multiplex PCR; TCRdb holds only in-frame clones, not every one. This table has around 140,000 clones, 45% to 60% appearing once. The material sequenced was CD4+ T cells sorted from blood, taken at week 0. The origin of the receptors is a human donor with alopecia areata.

This chain links TRBV5-1 with TRBJ2-3; no reliable D call. Germline-derived CDR1 and CDR2 are SGHRS and YFSETQ. The CDR3 runs to 14 residues. The ends were cut back, 1 base at V and 5 bases at J, with 11 bases in the middle. The CDR3 DNA is TGCGCCAGCAGCTTGACTAATGGTGGAGATACGCAGTATTTT. This codes for CASSLTNGGDTQYF.

This clone has a count of ten or more. The V call is TRBV6-5, the J call TRBJ2-1; D may match TRBD1 or TRBD2 (5 bases each). V was clipped by 2 bases and J by 6 bases, with 14 bases between them. Germline V lookup: CDR1 MNHEY, CDR2 SVGAGI. The CDR3 runs 15 residues. CDR3 in DNA: TGTGCCAGCAGTTACAGGGGCCAACGGGGCAATGAGCAGTTCTTC. It specifies CASSYRGQRGNEQFF.

The chain uses TRBV6-6 and TRBJ2-1; TRBD2 matches 7 bases. CDR3 size: 16 residues. V gave up 6 bases and J gave up 2 bases; unmatched junction bases: 10. Germline V CDR1 and CDR2: MNHNY, SVGAGI (reference sequence). The CDR3 DNA follows: TGTGCCAGCAGCGCCGCCGGGACTACCACCTACAATGAGCAGTTCTTC. This gives the protein CASSAAGTTTYNEQFF.

The chain joins TRBV5-6 to TRBJ2-5; maybe TRBD1 (6 bases). CDR3 size: 13 residues. Per germline, CDR1 SGHDT and CDR2 YYEEEE. Trimming pared 3 bases from V and 3 bases from J, leaving 9 bases between. CDR3 sequence: CASSWDTEETQYF. The CDR3 bases are TGTGCCAGCAGCTGGGACACAGAAGAGACCCAGTACTTC.

The CDR3 reads CASSQAGTSGATDTQYF. The DNA for the CDR3 is TGCGCCAGCAGCCAGGCCGGGACTAGCGGGGCCACAGATACGCAGTATTTT. The V gene is TRBV4-1, the J gene TRBJ2-3, with 13 bases matching TRBD2. CDR3 length: 17 residues. V dropped 3 bases and J dropped 2; count of bases not matched to a gene: 5. Germline assignment: CDR1 MGHRA and CDR2 YSYEKL.

This chain joins TRBV6-6 and TRBJ1-5; no definite D call. Trimming left V 3 bases short and J 7 bases short, with 10 bases between. CDR1 and CDR2 (germline): MNHNY, SVGAGI (reference sequence). There are 13 residues in the CDR3. In DNA, the CDR3 is TGTGCCAGCAGTTATTCGACGGAACAGCCCCAGCATTTT. As protein: CASSYSTEQPQHF.

This clone was seen once. The V call is TRBV4-2, the J call TRBJ2-5, with 12 bases lining up with TRBD2. The germline gives CDR1 LGHNA, CDR2 YNFKEQ. There are 17 residues in the CDR3. V shed 1 base, J shed 1 base, and the junction held 4 bases outside the gene matches. The CDR3 DNA reads as TGTGCCAGCAGCCAAGGAGGACTAGCGGGGACCCAAGAGACCCAGTACTTC. This codes for CASSQGGLAGTQETQYF.

The chain carries TRBV30 and TRBJ2-7, with 7 bases that match TRBD1. Trimming took 4 bases from V and 5 from J; bases not matched to a gene: 11. Germline V CDR1 and CDR2: GTSNPN, SVGIG (reference sequence). This CDR3 is built from 14 residues. The DNA for the CDR3 is TGTGCCTGGAACCGGGACAGCCGAAGAAACGAGCAGTACTTC. Its translation is CAWNRDSRRNEQYF.

The CDR3 spells CASSPFAAGGSNEQFF. CDR3 coding DNA: TGCGCCAGCAGCCCTTTCGCAGCGGGAGGCTCCAATGAGCAGTTCTTC. This chain connects TRBV4-1 to TRBJ2-1, with 9 bases that match TRBD2. This CDR3 has 16 amino acids. V dropped 4 bases and J dropped 6; count of bases not matched to a gene: 10. Germline-derived CDR1 and CDR2 are MGHRA and YSYEKL.

The chain employs TRBV7-2 and TRBJ2-2; either TRBD1 or TRBD2 may fit D (6 bases each). The CDR3 is 15 residues long. Trimming left V 6 bases short and J 4 bases short, with 15 bases between. Germline CDR1 SGHTA, CDR2 FQGNSA. Here the CDR3 reads CASRGVGGITGELFF. The CDR3 coding sequence is TGTGCCAGCAGAGGAGTAGGGGGGATCACCGGGGAGCTGTTTTTT.

The gene calls are TRBV2 and TRBJ2-3, with D possibly matching TRBD2 (6 bases). The CDR3 has 11 amino acids. CDR1 and CDR2 (germline): SNHLY, FYNNEI. Trimming pared 7 bases from V and 6 bases from J, leaving 8 bases between. The DNA of the CDR3 is TGTGCCAGCAACCGGGAGGATACGCAGTATTTT. Translation: CASNREDTQYF.

This clone was seen once. This sample also contains other DNA sequences that code for the same CDR3. The rearrangement links TRBV7-2 to TRBJ2-7; D not certain. The CDR3 extends over 11 amino acids. V dropped 2 bases and J dropped 4 bases, with 3 bases sitting between them. Germline loops: CDR1 SGHTA, CDR2 FQGNSA. This chain's CDR3 is CASSLLYEQYF. The CDR3 nucleotides read TGTGCCAGCAGCTTATTATACGAGCAGTACTTC.

The CDR3 is CASSRRQETQYF. As DNA, the CDR3 is TGTGCCAGCTCCCGGCGCCAAGAGACCCAGTACTTC. This sequence joins TRBV2 and TRBJ2-5; D is ambiguous. The V end lost 8 bases, the J end lost 1 base, and 8 bases lay between the germline ends. The CDR3 runs 12 residues. Germline V gene lookup returns CDR1 SNHLY and CDR2 FYNNEI. Full variable domain (missing parts from reference TRBV2 and TRBJ2-5): EPEVTQTPSHQVTQMGQEVILRCVPISNHLYFYWYRQILGQKVEFLVSFYNNEISEKSEIFDDQFSVERPDGSNFTLKIRSTKLEDSAMYFCASSRRQETQYFGPGTRLLVL.

The gene calls are TRBV6-5 and TRBJ1-3, with D possibly being TRBD1 (5 bases). Germline CDR1 reads MNHEY; CDR2 reads SVGAGI. Trimming stripped 8 bases from V and 2 bases from J, with 10 bases between. The CDR3 is 13 amino acids. CDR3 in DNA: TGTGCCAGCGGGGGTCTCCCTGGAAACACCATATATTTT. Translated: CASGGLPGNTIYF.

This sequence joins TRBV29-1 and TRBJ2-5; the match to TRBD1 covers 8 bases. V dropped 3 bases and J dropped 2; count of bases not matched to a gene: 2. Germline assignment: CDR1 SQVTM and CDR2 ANQGSEA. This CDR3 comprises 13 residues. The CDR3 loop is CSVDDRGQETQYF. The CDR3 bases are TGCAGCGTTGATGACAGGGGACAAGAGACCCAGTACTTC.

This chain connects TRBV29-1 to TRBJ1-2; D may be TRBD1 (5 bases). V was pared by 6 bases and J by 2 bases, with 10 bases between. The CDR3 is 12 amino acids. Germline loops: CDR1 SQVTM, CDR2 ANQGSEA. This CDR3 reads CSVKTGNYGYTF. DNA for the CDR3: TGCAGCGTGAAAACAGGAAACTATGGCTACACCTTC.

V gene TRBV5-4 combines with J gene TRBJ2-5; D possibly matches TRBD1 or TRBD2 (5 bases each). The V and J ends lost 3 bases and 4 bases respectively, with 19 bases between them. The CDR3 is 16 amino acids. Germline assignment: CDR1 SGHNT and CDR2 YYREEE (reference sequence). The CDR3 coding sequence is TGTGCCAGCAGCTCCGCCCGGGGCCTGAGGATAGAGACCCAGTACTTC. Amino acid sequence: CASSSARGLRIETQYF.

The chain carries TRBV6-5 and TRBJ2-5; D not resolved. Trimming took off 2 bases at V and 7 bases at J, with 20 bases between the two ends. There are 16 residues in the CDR3. Germline CDR1 and CDR2: MNHEY and SVGAGI. CDR3 sequence: CASSYDPLGPWGTQYF. The CDR3 DNA reads as TGTGCCAGCAGTTACGATCCCCTAGGGCCCTGGGGGACCCAGTACTTC.

The V gene is TRBV2, the J gene TRBJ2-1; D is unclear. Germline V CDR1 and CDR2: SNHLY, FYNNEI. V was trimmed by 4 bases and J by 4 bases, leaving 14 bases between them. The CDR3 contains 15 residues. Written as DNA, the CDR3 is TGTGCCAGCAGTGGTGTTACCAACCCTTACAATGAGCAGTTCTTC. Amino acid sequence: CASSGVTNPYNEQFF.

This clone has a count of ten or more. The chain combines TRBV9 with TRBJ2-1; TRBD2 agrees at 7 bases. The ends lost 3 bases at V and 6 bases at J; junction bases unmatched: 9. The CDR3 sequence is 15 residues long. CDR1 and CDR2 (germline): SGDLS, YYNGEE. The CDR3 DNA follows: TGTGCCAGCAGCGAGACTGGGCGGGAGTTCAATGAGCAGTTCTTC. It specifies CASSETGREFNEQFF.

The rearrangement uses TRBV27 and TRBJ1-4; D remains unclear. The CDR3 spans 14 residues. The germline V gene has CDR1 MNHEY and CDR2 SMNVEV (reference sequence). Between the trimmed V and J ends, which lost 2 bases and 5 bases, there was a span of 9 bases. CDR3 region: CASSLIQLNEKLFF. DNA of the CDR3: TGTGCCAGCAGTTTAATACAGCTGAATGAAAAACTGTTTTTT.

Notes on this clone: The same CDR3 can be traced to other DNA sequences in this sample. The V call is TRBV6-1, the J call TRBJ2-1; 9 positions agree with TRBD2. Trimming at V came to 2 bases and at J to 2 bases, leaving 4 bases not matched to a gene. The germline V gene encodes CDR1 MNHNS and CDR2 SASEGT. CDR3 length equals 16 residues. The CDR3 loop is CASSEPGGRAYNEQFF. The CDR3 DNA follows: TGTGCCAGCAGTGAACCGGGCGGGAGGGCCTACAATGAGCAGTTCTTC.

V usage is TRBV6-5 and J usage is TRBJ1-1; no clear D. This CDR3 contains 13 residues. V was pared by 8 bases and J by 2 bases, with 12 bases between. CDR1 MNHEY and CDR2 SVGAGI come from the germline V gene. The CDR3 reads CASSLADNTEAFF. The CDR3 DNA follows: TGTGCCAGCTCCCTAGCGGACAACACTGAAGCTTTCTTT.

The CDR3 DNA reads as TGTGCCAGCAGCGCAGGGTTAGGTGAAAAACTGTTTTTT. Translating gives CASSAGLGEKLFF. The rearrangement links TRBV9 to TRBJ1-4; possibly TRBD1 for D (5 bases). In germline, CDR1 is SGDLS, CDR2 YYNGEE. This CDR3 comprises 13 residues. V shed 3 bases and J shed 7 bases, with 10 bases lying between them.

This clone is deemed medium-sized. The chain combines TRBV29-1 with TRBJ2-7; 9 bases fit TRBD1. CDR1 is SQVTM and CDR2 is ANQGSEA in the germline V gene. This CDR3 has 13 amino acids. J gave up 6 bases and V 6 bases, and 9 bases lay outside the gene matches. The CDR3 reads CSVAGTGLSEQYF. The CDR3 DNA is TGCAGCGTCGCGGGGACAGGGTTAAGCGAGCAGTACTTC.

The genes are TRBV15 and TRBJ2-6; D ambiguous. This CDR3 has 15 residues. The V gene's germline CDR1 is LNHNV and CDR2 YYDKDF (reference sequence). Trimming removed 1 base from V and 0 bases from J, with 4 bases in between. CDR3 loop: CATSRVFSGANVLTF. The CDR3 DNA follows: TGTGCCACCAGCAGAGTTTTCTCTGGGGCCAACGTCCTGACTTTC. Together with reference TRBV15 and TRBJ2-6, the CDR3 gives the full variable domain: DAMVIQNPRYQVTQFGKPVTLSCSQTLNHNVMYWYQQKSSQAPKLLFHYYDKDFNNEADTPDNFQSRRPNTSFCFLDIRSPGLGDTAMYLCATSRVFSGANVLTFGAGSRLTVL.

The rearrangement uses TRBV6-5 and TRBJ2-3; D assignment may be TRBD1 or TRBD2 (5 bases each). Trimming cost V 2 bases and J 4 bases, with 13 bases left between them. Per the germline V gene, CDR1 is MNHEY and CDR2 is SVGAGI. The CDR3 consists of 15 residues. CDR3 nucleotide sequence: TGTGCCAGCAGTTACGAGGGGCAGGCAGCAGATACGCAGTATTTT. It specifies CASSYEGQAADTQYF.

This clone has a handful of counts. This chain links TRBV7-2 with TRBJ2-3; 7 bases align to TRBD2. This CDR3 has 15 amino acids. Looked up from germline, CDR1 is SGHTA and CDR2 is FQGNSA. V dropped 4 bases and J dropped 5; count of bases not matched to a gene: 9. The CDR3 nucleotides are TGTGCCAGCAGCTCTTGGGGAGGGGCGGGAGATACGCAGTATTTT. Translated: CASSSWGGAGDTQYF.

This clone was seen a handful of times. The sample carries other DNA sequences with the same CDR3. This chain links TRBV29-1 with TRBJ1-1; tentative D call: TRBD1 (5 bases). Germline CDR1 and CDR2: SQVTM and ANQGSEA. The V and J ends lost 6 bases and 2 bases respectively, with 10 bases between them. The CDR3 extends over 12 amino acids. CDR3 sequence (DNA): TGCAGCGTGGACCAGGGAAACACTGAAGCTTTCTTT. It is translated as CSVDQGNTEAFF.

The rearrangement links TRBV29-1 to TRBJ2-6; TRBD1 matches at 10 bases. CDR1 is SQVTM, CDR2 ANQGSEA, per germline. V shed 4 bases, J shed 0 bases, and the junction held 3 bases outside the gene matches. The CDR3 totals 16 residues. In nucleotides, the CDR3 is TGCAGCGTTGTGACAGGGGGCGTCTCTGGGGCCAACGTCCTGACTTTC. Its translation: CSVVTGGVSGANVLTF. The whole variable domain, remainder taken from reference TRBV29-1 and TRBJ2-6, is SAVISQKPSRDICQRGTSLTIQCQVDSQVTMMFWYRQQPGQSLTLIATANQGSEATYESGFVIDKFPISRPNLTFSTLTVSNMSPEDSSIYLCSVVTGGVSGANVLTFGAGSRLTVL.

This clone was recorded many times. This chain connects TRBV18 to TRBJ1-1; tentative D call: TRBD1 (6 bases). Germline V gene data show CDR1 as KGHSH and CDR2 as LQKENI. Trimming removed 6 bases from V and 3 bases from J, with 14 bases in between. The CDR3 sequence is 14 residues long. The CDR3 loop reads CASSFQGTDTEAFF. CDR3 sequence (DNA): TGTGCCAGCTCTTTCCAGGGGACGGACACTGAAGCTTTCTTT.